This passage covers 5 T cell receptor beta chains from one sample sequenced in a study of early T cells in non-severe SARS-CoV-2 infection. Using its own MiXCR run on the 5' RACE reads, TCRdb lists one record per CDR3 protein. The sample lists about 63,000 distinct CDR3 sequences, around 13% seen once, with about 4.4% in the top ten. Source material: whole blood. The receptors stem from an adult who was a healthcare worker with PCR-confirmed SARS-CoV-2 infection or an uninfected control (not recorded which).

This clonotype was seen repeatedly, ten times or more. The CDR3 is CASSPRSSGVATEAFF. In DNA form, the CDR3 reads TGTGCCAGCAGTCCTCGTAGTTCTGGGGTCGCCACTGAAGCTTTCTTT. The gene calls are TRBV7-6 and TRBJ1-1; D remains ambiguous. Trimming shortened V by 6 bases and J by 4 bases, and 21 bases separated the two germline ends. This CDR3 region has 16 residues. Germline CDR1 is SGHVS and CDR2 is FNYEAQ.

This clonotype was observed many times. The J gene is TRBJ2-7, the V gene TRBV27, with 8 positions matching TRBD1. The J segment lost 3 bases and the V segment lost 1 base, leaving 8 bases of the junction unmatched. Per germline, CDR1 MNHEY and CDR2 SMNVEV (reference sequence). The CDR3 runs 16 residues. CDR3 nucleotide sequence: TGTGCCAGCAGTTTATTCCCCGGGACAGGTAGCTACGAGCAGTACTTC. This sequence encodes CASSLFPGTGSYEQYF.

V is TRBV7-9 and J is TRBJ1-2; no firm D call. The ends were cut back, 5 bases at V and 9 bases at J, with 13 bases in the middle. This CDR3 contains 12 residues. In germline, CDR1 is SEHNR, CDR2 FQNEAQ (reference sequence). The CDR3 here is CASSLLTRSYTF. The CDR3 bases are TGTGCCAGCAGCCTCTTGACTCGAAGCTACACCTTC.

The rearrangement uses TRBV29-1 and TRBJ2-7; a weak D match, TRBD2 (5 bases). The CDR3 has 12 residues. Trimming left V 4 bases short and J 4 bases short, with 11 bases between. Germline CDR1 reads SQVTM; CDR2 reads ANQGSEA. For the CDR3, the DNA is TGCAGCGTTGGCTACGAGGGTTACGAGCAGTACTTC. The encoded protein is CSVGYEGYEQYF.

The CDR3 DNA follows: TGTGCCAGCACCCACCGGGACAGGGGATTCGGCAATCAGCCCCAGCATTTT. It yields the protein CASTHRDRGFGNQPQHF. V is TRBV5-6 and J is TRBJ1-5; the match to TRBD1 covers 10 bases. V lost 6 bases to trimming and J lost 2 bases; unmatched junction nucleotides: 11. Germline-derived CDR1 and CDR2 are SGHDT and YYEEEE. The CDR3 loop spans 17 amino acids.